Sequencing of this TCR beta chain was carried out in a study of molecular identifiers for immune sequencing clone quantification. As for the study in general: Replicate RNA came from 20,000 or 100,000 naive CD8 cells and was split five ways, and four parts were sequenced.

Sorted naive CD8 T cells were those defined as CD8+CD4-CCR7+CD45RA+. Listed TCR primers and previously described methods were used for bulk TCR libraries. In TCRdb, the PCR reads were re-called with MiXCR into one record per CDR3 protein. The sample yields over 600,000 distinct CDR3 sequences, 20% seen once. This clonotype was counted ten times or more. The antigen is undetermined. Trimming cost V 5 bases and J 4 bases; bases outside gene matches: 9. Germline lookup yields CDR1 DFQATT and CDR2 SNEGSKA (reference sequence). This CDR3 contains 16 residues. Study-level findings and limits: Effector cells had over 98% of their molecules in clones above 20 RNA copies, while naive cells had under 1%.

The chain recombines TRBV20-1 with TRBJ2-1; TRBD2 matches at 12 bases. This receptor was obtained from a human donor in good health. Some libraries in this study had Jurkat cell RNA spiked in. Material for sequencing was naive CD8+ T cells from blood, with Jurkat cell RNA spiked in. Stated subset: FACS-sorted CD8+CD4-CCR7+CD45RA+ naive T cells. CDR3 in DNA: TGCAGTGCTTACCTCCGAGGACTAGCGGGGTACAATGAGCAGTTCTTC. Translated, it gives CSAYLRGLAGYNEQFF.